The source of this TCR beta chain is a study of blood T cell repertoires in COVID-19. Some clones are missing from TCRdb's copy, which holds only in-frame ones; the method was immunoSEQ multiplex PCR. The profile shows about 130,000 clones, approximately 83% of them singletons. Trimming removed 3 bases from V and 0 bases from J, with 9 bases in between. The germline gives CDR1 KGHSH, CDR2 LQKENI. The CDR3 is 16 amino acids. The origin of this receptor is a man in his 60s with acute or convalescent COVID-19. The genes are TRBV18 and TRBJ1-6; a weak D match, TRBD1 (5 bases). The sequencing input was peripheral blood. The CDR3 reads CASSPTVSSYNSPLHF. CDR3 sequence (DNA): TGTGCCAGCTCACCGACAGTAAGCTCCTATAATTCACCCCTCCACTTT.